The clone carrying this T cell receptor beta chain has more than one count but fewer than ten. Its antigen is not identified. This specimen comes from a study of post-analysis software for immune sequencing data. General study points: With TRBV5-6, TRBV5-1 and TRBV20-1 included, about five TRBV segments were more frequent in patients than in controls.

cDNA libraries for TCR beta contained unique molecular identifiers. Once about 0.85 to 10 million T cells were used, about half a million cDNA molecules resulted. MiXCR, run by TCRdb on the PCR reads, gives a single entry per CDR3 protein. The data hold approximately 660,000 distinct CDR3 sequences, with around 60% observed a single time. This CDR3 is built from 15 residues. Trimming removed 5 bases from V and 4 bases from J; junction bases left unmatched: 6. This sequence joins TRBV12-3 or TRBV12-4 and TRBJ2-1; 9 bases align to TRBD2. The material sequenced was blood. The clonotype comes from a girl aged 2 to 9 with multiple sclerosis. The CDR3 nucleotides read TGTGCCAGCAGTCAAAGCGGGGGGCCATACAATGAGCAGTTCTTC. It is translated as CASSQSGGPYNEQFF.